This T cell receptor (beta chain) derives from a study of blood T cell repertoires in COVID-19. Germline loops: CDR1 MNHEY, CDR2 SVGAGI. There are 14 residues in the CDR3. Trimming cost V 4 bases and J 4 bases, with 8 bases left between them. Only in-frame clones appear in the TCRdb table, and some are missing; sequencing was by immunoSEQ multiplex PCR. The sample holds 70,000 to 80,000 clones, roughly 85% seen once. The chain has TRBV6-5 and TRBJ1-6; D not resolved. The sample taken for sequencing was peripheral blood. The receptor was derived from a woman aged 80 or over with active or convalescent COVID-19. The CDR3 DNA sequence: TGTGCCAGCAGTTCCGGGAATTATAATTCACCCCTCCACTTT. Amino acid sequence: CASSSGNYNSPLHF.